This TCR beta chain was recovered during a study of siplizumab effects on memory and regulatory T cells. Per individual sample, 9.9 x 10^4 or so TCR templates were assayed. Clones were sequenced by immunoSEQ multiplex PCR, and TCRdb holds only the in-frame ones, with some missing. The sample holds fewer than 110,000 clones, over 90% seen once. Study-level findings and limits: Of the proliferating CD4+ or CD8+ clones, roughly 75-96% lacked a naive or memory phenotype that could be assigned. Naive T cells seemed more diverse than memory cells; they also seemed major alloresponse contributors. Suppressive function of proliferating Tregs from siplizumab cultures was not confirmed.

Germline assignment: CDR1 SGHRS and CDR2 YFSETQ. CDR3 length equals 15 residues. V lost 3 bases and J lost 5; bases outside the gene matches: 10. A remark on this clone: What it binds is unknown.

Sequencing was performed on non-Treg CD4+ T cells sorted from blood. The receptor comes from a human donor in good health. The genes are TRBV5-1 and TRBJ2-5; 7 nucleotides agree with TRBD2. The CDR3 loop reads CASSSGLVGGETQYF. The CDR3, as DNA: TGCGCCAGCAGCTCTGGACTAGTCGGGGGGGAGACCCAGTACTTC.